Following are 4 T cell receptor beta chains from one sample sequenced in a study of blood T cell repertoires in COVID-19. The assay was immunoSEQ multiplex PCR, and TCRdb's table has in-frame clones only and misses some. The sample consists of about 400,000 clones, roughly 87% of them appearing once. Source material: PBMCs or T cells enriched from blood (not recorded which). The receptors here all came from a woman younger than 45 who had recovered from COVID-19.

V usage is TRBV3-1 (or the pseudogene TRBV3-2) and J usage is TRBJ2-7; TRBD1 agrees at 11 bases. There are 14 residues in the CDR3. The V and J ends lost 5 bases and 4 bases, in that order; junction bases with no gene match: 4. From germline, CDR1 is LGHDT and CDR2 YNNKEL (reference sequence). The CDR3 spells CASSGQGALYEQYF. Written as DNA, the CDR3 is TGTGCCAGCAGCGGACAGGGGGCTTTGTACGAGCAGTACTTC.

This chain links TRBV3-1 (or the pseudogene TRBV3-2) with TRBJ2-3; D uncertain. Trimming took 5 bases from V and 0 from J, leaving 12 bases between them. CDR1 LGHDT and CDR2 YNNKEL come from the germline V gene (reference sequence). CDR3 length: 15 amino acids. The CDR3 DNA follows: TGTGCCAGCAGCGTAGATAAGTTGAGCACAGATACGCAGTATTTT. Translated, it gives CASSVDKLSTDTQYF.

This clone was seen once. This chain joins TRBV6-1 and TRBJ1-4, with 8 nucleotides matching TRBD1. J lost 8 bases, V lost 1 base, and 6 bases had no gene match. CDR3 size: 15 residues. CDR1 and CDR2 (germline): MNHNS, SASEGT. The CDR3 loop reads CASSEDRDRREKLFF. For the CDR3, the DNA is TGTGCCAGCAGTGAAGATAGGGACAGGAGGGAAAAACTGTTTTTT.

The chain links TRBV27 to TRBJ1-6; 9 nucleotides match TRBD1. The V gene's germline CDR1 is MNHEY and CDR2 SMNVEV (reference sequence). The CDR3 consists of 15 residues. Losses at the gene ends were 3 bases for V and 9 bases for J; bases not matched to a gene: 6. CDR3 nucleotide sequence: TGTGCCAGCAGTTTTACGGGACAGGGATCTTCACCCCTCCACTTT. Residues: CASSFTGQGSSPLHF.